This TCR beta chain was observed in a study of cytomegalovirus exposure and HLA in healthy donors. The overall study: Samples from HLA-typed donors yielded 85 million to 95 million unique TCRs in an early data release.

A word on this clone: What it binds is not known.

Use of 60 Vbeta and 13 Jbeta primers characterized the PCR. This table comes from immunoSEQ multiplex PCR, and its TCRdb copy is limited to in-frame clones, with some not included. There are about 82,000 clones in the sample; about nine tenths occur only once, and 2% to 2.5% lies in the top ten. The J segment lost 2 bases and the V segment lost 4 bases, leaving 3 bases of the junction unmatched. Per germline, CDR1 MDHEN and CDR2 SYDVKM. This CDR3 has 14 residues. Whole-study findings and limits: In a later analysis, a missense DCLRE1C variant was linked to TCR beta V- and J-gene trimming. The study flagged fewer than 200 TCR beta chains as cytomegalovirus-associated.

At the time of sampling, donors were nominally healthy, though unrecorded immune exposures were likely. The rearrangement uses TRBV28 and TRBJ2-3, with 7 bases that match TRBD2. Sequencing was done on a sample of PBMCs. This receptor was taken from a man aged 18 to 35 in good health and CMV-seronegative. The chain's CDR3 is CASSSSGVTDTQYF. CDR3 DNA: TGTGCCAGCAGTTCAAGCGGGGTCACAGATACGCAGTATTTT.